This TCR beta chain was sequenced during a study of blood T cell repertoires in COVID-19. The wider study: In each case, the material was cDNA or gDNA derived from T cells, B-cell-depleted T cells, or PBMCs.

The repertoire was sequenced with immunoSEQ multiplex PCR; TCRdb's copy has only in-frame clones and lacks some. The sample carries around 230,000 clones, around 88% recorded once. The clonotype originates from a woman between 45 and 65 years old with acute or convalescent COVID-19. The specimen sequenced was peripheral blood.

The CDR3 here is CATSESATQYF. The CDR3 nucleotides read TGTGCCACCAGTGAGAGCGCGACCCAGTACTTC. The V and J genes are TRBV24-1 and TRBJ2-5; D unclear. Germline V gene sequence: CDR1 KGHDR, CDR2 SFDVKD. The CDR3 spans 11 residues. Trimming took off 4 bases at V and 7 bases at J, with 6 bases between the two ends.